This entry lists 4 T cell receptor beta chains sequenced from one sample in a study of T-cell reconstitution after alpha-beta-depleted transplantation in children. Researchers prepared the TCRbeta library using unique molecular identifiers, the study reports. TCRdb used MiXCR to reprocess the PCR reads, holding one entry per CDR3 protein. The sample has 200,000 to 250,000 distinct CDR3 sequences; roughly a quarter are singletons. The sample consisted of PBMCs, taken before TCRalphabeta/CD19-depleted stem cell transplant. The receptors were gathered from a girl aged 2 to 9 with Fanconi anemia, due to receive a stem cell transplant.

This rearrangement joins TRBV29-1 to TRBJ1-5; no clear D. The germline gives CDR1 SQVTM, CDR2 ANQGSEA. The CDR3 runs 13 residues. V was trimmed by 6 bases and J by 7 bases, leaving 16 bases between them. The CDR3 DNA sequence: TGCAGCGTGGGTGACAAAAGCCGGCAGCCCCAGCATTTT. Amino acid sequence: CSVGDKSRQPQHF.

A few counts support this clonotype. The gene calls are TRBV20-1 and TRBJ2-7, with TRBD2 identical over 11 bases. Germline trimming cut 6 bases from V and 4 bases from J; bases unmatched to any gene: 5. Looked up from germline, CDR1 is DFQATT and CDR2 is SNEGSKA (reference sequence). The CDR3 sequence is 13 residues long. The CDR3 nucleotides are TGCAGTGCGCGGACTAGCGGGTTATACGAGCAGTACTTC. Its translation: CSARTSGLYEQYF.

In this sample, this clonotype turned up many times. The CDR3 bases are TGCAGCGTTGACCAGGGAAAGGGGAGCACTGAAGCTTTCTTT. As protein: CSVDQGKGSTEAFF. This chain joins TRBV29-1 and TRBJ1-1; D may be TRBD1 (5 bases). The V gene lost 3 bases and the J gene lost 4 bases, with 15 bases spanning the gap. The CDR3 loop spans 14 amino acids. CDR1 SQVTM and CDR2 ANQGSEA come from the germline V gene.

The chain uses TRBV29-1 and TRBJ2-1, with 8 positions matching TRBD1. Per the germline V gene, CDR1 is SQVTM and CDR2 is ANQGSEA. The CDR3 length is 15 residues. With 3 bases clipped from V and 1 base from J, the junction kept 5 bases outside the gene matches. The CDR3: CSVETGVLSYNEQFF. The DNA of the CDR3 is TGCAGCGTTGAGACAGGGGTTTTGTCCTACAATGAGCAGTTCTTC.